Included here is one TCR beta chain sequence, with context. No antigen is known for it. Clones were sequenced by immunoSEQ multiplex PCR, and TCRdb holds only the in-frame ones, with some missing. In the table there are over 120,000 clones, 85% to 95% of which are singletons. The CDR3 runs 16 residues. With 8 bases removed from V and 5 bases from J, the gap between germline ends came to 24 bases. CDR1 SNHLY and CDR2 FYNNEI come from the germline V gene. The data originate from a study of T cell responses to AZD1222 COVID-19 vaccine. Study observations and caveats: White British people made up most donors, females outnumbered males, and clonal diversity was possibly underestimated.

This chain links TRBV2 with TRBJ1-2, with a tentative D call TRBD1 (5 bases). The TCR sequence derives from an adult in good health. Sequencing used peripheral blood, obtained on day 0 of AZD1222 vaccination. CDR3 amino acids: CASLGPKRGQLYGYTF. The CDR3 DNA is TGTGCCAGCCTGGGGCCAAAGAGGGGTCAACTATATGGCTACACCTTC.